Each of the 19 T cell receptor beta chains below was sequenced from the same sample in a study of blood T cell repertoires in COVID-19. Clones were read by immunoSEQ multiplex PCR, and TCRdb kept only the in-frame ones, dropping some. The sample includes fewer than 200,000 clones, roughly 86% seen only once; the top ten take under 8.5%. The sequencing sample was made of peripheral blood. The receptors were gathered from a man between 40 and 49 years old who had recovered from COVID-19.

The rearrangement uses TRBV7-2 and TRBJ1-2; D gene ambiguous. Looked up from germline, CDR1 is SGHTA and CDR2 is FQGNSA. The CDR3 is 14 residues long. With 1 base removed from V and 4 bases from J, the gap between germline ends came to 10 bases. CDR3 sequence: CASSLGIRVYGYTF. CDR3 nucleotide sequence: TGTGCCAGCAGCTTAGGAATCCGGGTCTATGGCTACACCTTC.

The chain is built from TRBV7-2 and TRBJ2-7; 7 nucleotides line up with TRBD1. Germline lookup yields CDR1 SGHTA and CDR2 FQGNSA. The V and J ends lost 2 bases and 0 bases, in that order; junction bases with no gene match: 4. The CDR3 is 15 amino acids. The CDR3 is CASSLWAGGSYEQYF. The CDR3 DNA is TGTGCCAGCAGCTTATGGGCAGGGGGCTCCTACGAGCAGTACTTC.

The V gene is TRBV28, the J gene TRBJ2-3; TRBD2 matches 9 bases. The CDR3 runs to 16 residues. The V segment lost 5 bases and the J segment 3 bases; nucleotides outside the gene matches: 9. CDR1 and CDR2 (germline): MDHEN, SYDVKM. The DNA for the CDR3 is TGTGCCAGCAGTATCATAGCGGGAGAGGGAACAGATACGCAGTATTTT. Translation gives CASSIIAGEGTDTQYF.

This rearrangement joins TRBV27 to TRBJ2-7; D is perhaps TRBD2 (5 bases). V was cut by 2 bases and J by 5 bases, with 7 bases left in between. CDR3 size: 12 residues. The germline CDR1 and CDR2 sequences are MNHEY and SMNVEV (reference sequence). CDR3 amino acids: CASSLIGDEQYF. The CDR3 DNA reads TGTGCCAGCAGTTTAATCGGGGACGAGCAGTACTTC.

This clone was observed a handful of times. The V and J genes are TRBV5-6 and TRBJ1-1; D is perhaps TRBD1 (6 bases). Germline V gene data show CDR1 as SGHDT and CDR2 as YYEEEE. V lost 4 bases and J 6 bases, leaving 19 bases between the germline ends. The CDR3 totals 15 residues. The CDR3 loop reads CASSDDRYGRAEAFF. The CDR3 nucleotides are TGTGCCAGCAGCGATGACAGGTATGGAAGGGCTGAAGCTTTCTTT.

The V gene is TRBV28, the J gene TRBJ2-1, with 12 bases aligning to TRBD1. CDR3 length: 14 residues. The J segment lost 7 bases and the V segment lost 5 bases, leaving 3 bases of the junction unmatched. From germline, CDR1 is MDHEN and CDR2 SYDVKM. DNA for the CDR3: TGTGCCAGCAGTGGGACAGGGGGCAAGAATGAGCAGTTCTTC. Encoded protein: CASSGTGGKNEQFF.

The genes are TRBV6-6 and TRBJ2-1, with 10 bases that match TRBD1. CDR1 is MNHNY, CDR2 SVGAGI, per germline (reference sequence). This CDR3 has 15 amino acids. The V segment lost 6 bases and the J segment 8 bases; nucleotides outside the gene matches: 10. The CDR3 sequence: CASSSGTGARDEQFF. The CDR3 nucleotides are TGTGCCAGCAGCTCCGGGACAGGGGCGAGGGATGAGCAGTTCTTC.

This clone was counted only a few times. The chain uses TRBV7-2 and TRBJ2-7, with 8 bases matching TRBD2. CDR3 length: 17 residues. The germline V gene encodes CDR1 SGHTA and CDR2 FQGNSA. V lost 1 base and J lost 3; bases outside the gene matches: 11. CDR3 in DNA: TGTGCCAGCAGCTTAGAAAGTTCGGGGGGGGCTGGCTACGAGCAGTACTTC. It specifies CASSLESSGGAGYEQYF.

The chain has TRBV2 and TRBJ1-5, with 10 bases aligning to TRBD1. The germline V gene encodes CDR1 SNHLY and CDR2 FYNNEI. V gave up 8 bases and J gave up 4 bases; unmatched junction bases: 5. This CDR3 has 14 amino acids. The CDR3 reads CASQRTGGNQPQHF. In DNA form, the CDR3 reads TGTGCCAGCCAAAGGACAGGGGGTAATCAGCCCCAGCATTTT.

The chain employs TRBV5-4 and TRBJ1-1; TRBD1 is a possible D gene (6 bases). The CDR3 sequence is 13 residues long. Trimming took off 4 bases at V and 6 bases at J, with 13 bases between the two ends. CDR1 SGHNT and CDR2 YYREEE come from the germline V gene (reference sequence). Here the CDR3 DNA reads TGTGCCAGCAGCCCCGGACAGAAACCTGAAGCTTTCTTT. This gives the protein CASSPGQKPEAFF.

The chain combines TRBV5-1 with TRBJ1-2; TRBD1 aligns across 7 bases. The germline gives CDR1 SGHRS, CDR2 YFSETQ. With V trimmed by 4 bases and J by 7 bases, 10 bases remained unmatched. The CDR3 extends over 14 amino acids. CDR3 in amino acids: CASSPPRQGSGYTF. The CDR3 region has the DNA TGCGCCAGCAGCCCCCCCCGACAGGGTAGTGGCTACACCTTC.

This sequence joins TRBV3-1 (or the pseudogene TRBV3-2) and TRBJ1-4; 7 bases are shared with TRBD1. The length of the CDR3 is 13 residues. The V gene's germline CDR1 is LGHDT and CDR2 YNNKEL (reference sequence). Trimming at V came to 6 bases and at J to 8 bases, leaving 6 bases not matched to a gene. The CDR3 nucleotides are TGTGCCAGCAGGGAGGGGGCGGAGGAAAAACTGTTTTTT. This encodes CASREGAEEKLFF.

In nucleotides, the CDR3 is TGTGCCACCAGGACTAGCACAGATACGCAGTATTTT. It translates to CATRTSTDTQYF. This rearrangement joins TRBV10-3 to TRBJ2-3; possibly TRBD2 for D (5 bases). V shed 10 bases and J shed 0 bases, with 8 bases lying between them. The germline V gene encodes CDR1 ENHRY and CDR2 SYGVKD. The CDR3 covers 12 residues.

The genes are TRBV11-2 and TRBJ2-1; D perhaps matches TRBD1 (6 bases). The CDR3 is made up of 15 amino acids. CDR1 and CDR2 from the germline V gene are SGHAT and FQNNGV. With 3 bases removed from V and 3 bases from J, the gap between germline ends came to 12 bases. The CDR3 DNA reads TGTGCCAGCAGCTTCTCCGGGACAAACTACAATGAGCAGTTCTTC. It specifies CASSFSGTNYNEQFF.

This clone was detected a few times. This chain's CDR3 is CASSLGQGVTQYF. The CDR3 DNA reads TGTGCCAGCAGTTTAGGACAGGGGGTGACCCAGTACTTC. The chain recombines TRBV12-3 or TRBV12-4 with TRBJ2-5, with 9 bases aligning to TRBD1. Trimming took 1 base from V and 7 from J; bases not matched to a gene: 1. The CDR3 consists of 13 residues.

This chain uses TRBV9 with TRBJ2-5; 10 nucleotides agree with TRBD2. The CDR3 has 16 amino acids. Germline V gene sequence: CDR1 SGDLS, CDR2 YYNGEE. The V and J ends lost 2 bases and 4 bases, in that order; junction bases with no gene match: 8. This CDR3 is CASSVSGLAAVETQYF. Written as DNA, the CDR3 is TGTGCCAGCAGCGTCTCCGGACTAGCGGCGGTAGAGACCCAGTACTTC.

This sequence joins TRBV24-1 and TRBJ2-1; D ambiguous. V lost 1 base to trimming and J lost 5 bases, with 14 bases between them. Per germline, CDR1 KGHDR and CDR2 SFDVKD. The CDR3 totals 16 residues. CDR3 sequence (DNA): TGTGCCACCAGTGATTTACGCCCGAGCAGGCACAATGAGCAGTTCTTC. It yields the protein CATSDLRPSRHNEQFF.

The chain uses TRBV18 and TRBJ2-1, with a tentative D call TRBD2 (5 bases). Germline V CDR1 and CDR2: KGHSH, LQKENI. The length of the CDR3 is 15 residues. Between the trimmed V and J ends, which lost 1 base and 9 bases, there was a span of 16 bases. The CDR3: CASSPHGKPLGEQFF. CDR3 DNA: TGTGCCAGCTCACCACACGGGAAGCCTTTAGGTGAGCAGTTCTTC.

The chain joins TRBV18 to TRBJ1-4, with 9 bases aligning to TRBD1. Germline CDR1 reads KGHSH; CDR2 reads LQKENI. V shed 3 bases, J shed 8 bases, and the junction held 10 bases outside the gene matches. CDR3 size: 16 residues. The CDR3 reads CASSPMTQGAYEKLFF. The CDR3 DNA reads as TGTGCCAGCTCACCTATGACACAGGGGGCGTACGAAAAACTGTTTTTT.